This is a list of T cell receptor beta chains from one sample in a study of blood T cell repertoires in COVID-19. The protocol was immunoSEQ multiplex PCR, while the TCRdb copy is restricted to in-frame clones and leaves out a portion. The data contain about 200,000 clones, approximately 90% of them singletons. Sequencing was performed on PBMCs or T cells enriched from blood (not recorded which). The receptors were sampled from a man aged 30-40 years who had recovered from COVID-19. The CDR3 runs from the conserved cysteine through the conserved F or W. The D gene is left open where the match is weak. Size values are once, few and many counts, or a class for expanded clones, and some rows have none.

d_gene	v_gene	abundance	j_gene	CDR3nt	CDR3aa
TRBD2	TRBV5-1	once	TRBJ2-3	TGCGCCAGCAGCTTGCGGGGACTAGTCGGTGGCACAGATACGCAGTATTTT	CASSLRGLVGGTDTQYF
-	TRBV15	-	TRBJ2-7	TGTGCCACCAGCAGAGGGACATTGGGGTCCGAGCAGTACTTC	CATSRGTLGSEQYF
TRBD2	TRBV24-1	-	TRBJ2-1	TGTGCCACCCGTCCCGGTAGCGGGAGGGTCGGAAGCTCCTACAATGAGCAGTTCTTC	CATRPGSGRVGSSYNEQFF
-	TRBV30	-	TRBJ2-2	TGTGCCTGGCCCGGACAGACCGGGGAGCTGTTTTTT	CAWPGQTGELFF
-	TRBV7-6	-	TRBJ1-1	TGTGCCAGCAGAAATCCACAACGCGGAGAAGCTTTCTTT	CASRNPQRGEAFF
TRBD1	TRBV6-5	-	TRBJ1-4	TGTGCCAGCAGTTGGACAGGGCCCCGTCTGGGAAAACTGTTTTTT	CASSWTGPRLGKLFF
TRBD1	TRBV27	-	TRBJ2-2	TGTGCCAGCAGTAATAAACCGACAGGGCACACCGGGGAGCTGTTTTTT	CASSNKPTGHTGELFF
-	TRBV11-3	-	TRBJ2-1	TGTGCCAGCAGCTTAGGGCAGGGTTCCTACAATGAGCAGTTCTTC	CASSLGQGSYNEQFF
TRBD1	TRBV2	-	TRBJ1-5	TGTGCCAGCAGGGCCGGGACAGGGTACCAGCCCCAGCATTTT	CASRAGTGYQPQHF
TRBD2	TRBV6-5	-	TRBJ2-7	TGTGCCAGCAGATCTCTAGCGGGGGGTGCATTAGAGCAGTACTTC	CASRSLAGGALEQYF
-	TRBV30	-	TRBJ1-2	TGTGCCTGGAGTGTACGGGGGGGGTATGGCTACACCTTC	CAWSVRGGYGYTF
TRBD2	TRBV4-2	-	TRBJ2-3	TGTGCCAGCAGCCAAGATCTAGCGGGGGGCACAGATACGCAGTATTTT	CASSQDLAGGTDTQYF